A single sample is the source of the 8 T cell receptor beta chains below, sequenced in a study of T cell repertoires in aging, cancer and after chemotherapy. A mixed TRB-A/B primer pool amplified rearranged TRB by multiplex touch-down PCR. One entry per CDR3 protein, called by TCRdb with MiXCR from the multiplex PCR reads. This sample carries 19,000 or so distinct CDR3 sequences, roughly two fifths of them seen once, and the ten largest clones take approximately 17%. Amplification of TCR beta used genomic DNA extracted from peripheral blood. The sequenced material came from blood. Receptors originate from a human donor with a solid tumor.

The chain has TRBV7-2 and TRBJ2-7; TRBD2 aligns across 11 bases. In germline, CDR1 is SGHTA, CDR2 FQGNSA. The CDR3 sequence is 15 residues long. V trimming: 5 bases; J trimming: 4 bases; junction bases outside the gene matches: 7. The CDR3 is CASSHGLAGFYEQYF. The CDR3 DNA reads TGTGCCAGCAGCCACGGACTAGCGGGTTTTTACGAGCAGTACTTC.

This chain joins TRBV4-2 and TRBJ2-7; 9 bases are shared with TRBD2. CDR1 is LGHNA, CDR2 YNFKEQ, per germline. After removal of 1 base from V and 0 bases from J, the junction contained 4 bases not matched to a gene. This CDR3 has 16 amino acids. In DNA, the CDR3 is TGTGCCAGCAGCCAAGCCGATAGCGGGAGCTCCTACGAGCAGTACTTC. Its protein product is CASSQADSGSSYEQYF.

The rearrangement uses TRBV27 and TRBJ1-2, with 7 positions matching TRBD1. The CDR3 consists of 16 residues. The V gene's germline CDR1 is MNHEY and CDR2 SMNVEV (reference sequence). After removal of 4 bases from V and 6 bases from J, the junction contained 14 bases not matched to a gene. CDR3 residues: CASSSNYATGRDGYTF. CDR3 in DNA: TGTGCCAGCAGTTCCAACTACGCGACAGGGAGGGATGGCTACACCTTC.

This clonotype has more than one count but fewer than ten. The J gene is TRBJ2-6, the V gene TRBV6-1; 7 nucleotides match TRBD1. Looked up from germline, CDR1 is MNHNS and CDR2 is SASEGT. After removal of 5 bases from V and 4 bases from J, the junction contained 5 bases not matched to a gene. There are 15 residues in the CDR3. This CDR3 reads CASSLDRSGANVLTF. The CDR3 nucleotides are TGTGCCAGCAGTCTGGACAGGTCCGGGGCCAACGTCCTGACTTTC.

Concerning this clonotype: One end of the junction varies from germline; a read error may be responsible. CDR3 protein: CASSHPRSLEVKHF. The CDR3 DNA is TGTGCCAGCAGCCATCCCAGGTCTTTGGAGGTCAAGCACTTC. V gene TRBV28 combines with J gene TRBJ2-7; possibly TRBD2 for D (5 bases). The CDR3 runs 14 residues. Germline V CDR1 and CDR2: MDHEN, SYDVKM.

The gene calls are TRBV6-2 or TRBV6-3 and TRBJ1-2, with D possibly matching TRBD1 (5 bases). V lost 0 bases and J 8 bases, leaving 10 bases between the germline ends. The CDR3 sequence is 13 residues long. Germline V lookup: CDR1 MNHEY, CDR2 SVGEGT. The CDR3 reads CASSYSSGTGYTF. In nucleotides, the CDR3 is TGTGCCAGCAGTTACTCTAGCGGGACCGGCTACACCTTC.

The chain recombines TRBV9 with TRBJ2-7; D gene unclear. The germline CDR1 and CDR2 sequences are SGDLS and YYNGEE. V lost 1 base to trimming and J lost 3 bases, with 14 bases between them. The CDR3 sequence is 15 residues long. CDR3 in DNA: TGTGCCAGCAGCGTACAGGCCACAGAGGACTACGAGCAGTACTTC. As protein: CASSVQATEDYEQYF.

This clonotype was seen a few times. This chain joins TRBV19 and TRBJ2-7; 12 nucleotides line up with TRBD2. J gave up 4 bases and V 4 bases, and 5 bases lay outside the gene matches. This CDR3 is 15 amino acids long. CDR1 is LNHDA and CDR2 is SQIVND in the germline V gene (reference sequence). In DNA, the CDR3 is TGTGCCAGTAGTAGCCGGACTAGCGGGGTTTACGAGCAGTACTTC. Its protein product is CASSSRTSGVYEQYF.